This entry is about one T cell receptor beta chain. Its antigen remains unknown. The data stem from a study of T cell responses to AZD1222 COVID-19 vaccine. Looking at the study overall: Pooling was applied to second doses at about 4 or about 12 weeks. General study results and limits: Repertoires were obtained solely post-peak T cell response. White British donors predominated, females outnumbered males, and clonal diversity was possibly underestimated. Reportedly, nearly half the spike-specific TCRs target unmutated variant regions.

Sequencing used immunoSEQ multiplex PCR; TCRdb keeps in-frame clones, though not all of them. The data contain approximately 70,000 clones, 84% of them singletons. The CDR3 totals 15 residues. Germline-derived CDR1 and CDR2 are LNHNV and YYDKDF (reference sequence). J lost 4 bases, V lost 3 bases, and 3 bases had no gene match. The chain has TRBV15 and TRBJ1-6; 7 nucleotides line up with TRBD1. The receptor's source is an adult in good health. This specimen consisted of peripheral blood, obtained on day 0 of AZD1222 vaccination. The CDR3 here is CATSRGQSYNSPLHF. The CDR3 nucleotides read TGTGCCACCAGCAGGGGACAGTCGTATAATTCACCCCTCCACTTT.